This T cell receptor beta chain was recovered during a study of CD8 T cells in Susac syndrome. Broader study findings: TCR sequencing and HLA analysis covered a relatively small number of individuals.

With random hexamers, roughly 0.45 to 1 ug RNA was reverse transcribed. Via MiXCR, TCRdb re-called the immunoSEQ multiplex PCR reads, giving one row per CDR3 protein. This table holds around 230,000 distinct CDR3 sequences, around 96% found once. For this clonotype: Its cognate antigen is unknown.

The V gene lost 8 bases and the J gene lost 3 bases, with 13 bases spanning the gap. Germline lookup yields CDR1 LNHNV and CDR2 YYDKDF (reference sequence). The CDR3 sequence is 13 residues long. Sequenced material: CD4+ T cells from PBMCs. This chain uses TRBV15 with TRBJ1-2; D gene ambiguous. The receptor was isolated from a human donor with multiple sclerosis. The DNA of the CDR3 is TGTGCCACCCGAGGAGGGTCCTACTATGGCTACACCTTC. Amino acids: CATRGGSYYGYTF.